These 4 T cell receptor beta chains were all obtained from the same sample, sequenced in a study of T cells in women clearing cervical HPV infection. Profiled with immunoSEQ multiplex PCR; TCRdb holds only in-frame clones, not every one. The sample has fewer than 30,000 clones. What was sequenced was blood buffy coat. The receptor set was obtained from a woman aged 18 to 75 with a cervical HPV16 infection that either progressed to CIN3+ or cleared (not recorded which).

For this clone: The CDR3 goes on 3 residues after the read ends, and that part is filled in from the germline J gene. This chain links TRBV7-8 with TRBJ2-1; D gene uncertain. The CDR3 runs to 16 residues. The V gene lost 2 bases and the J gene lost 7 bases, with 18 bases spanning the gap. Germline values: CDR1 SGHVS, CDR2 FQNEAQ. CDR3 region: CASSLRSSPSGNEQFF. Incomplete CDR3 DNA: TGTGCCAGCAGCTTACGGAGTAGCCCCAGTGGTAATGAG.

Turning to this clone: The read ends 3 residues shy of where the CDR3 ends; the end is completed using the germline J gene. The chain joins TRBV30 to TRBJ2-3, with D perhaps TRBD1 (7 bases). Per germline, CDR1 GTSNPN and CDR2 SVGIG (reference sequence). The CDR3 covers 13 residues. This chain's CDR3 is CAWRAAGGQPQYF. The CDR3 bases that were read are TGTGCCTGGAGGGCCGCCGGGGGACAGCCG.

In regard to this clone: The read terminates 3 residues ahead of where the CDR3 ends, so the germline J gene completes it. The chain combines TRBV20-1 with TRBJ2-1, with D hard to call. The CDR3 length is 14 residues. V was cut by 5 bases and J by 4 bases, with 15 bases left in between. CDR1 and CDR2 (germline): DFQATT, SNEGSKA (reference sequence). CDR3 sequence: CSAAPESQYNEQFF. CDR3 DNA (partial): TGCAGTGCTGCCCCCGAGTCTCAGTACAATGAG.

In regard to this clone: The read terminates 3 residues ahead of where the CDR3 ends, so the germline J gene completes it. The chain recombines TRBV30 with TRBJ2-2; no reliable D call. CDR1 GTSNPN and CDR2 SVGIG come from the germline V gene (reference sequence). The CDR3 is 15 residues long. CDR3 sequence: CAWSVRVKNNSPLFF. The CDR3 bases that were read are TGTGCCTGGAGTGTACGCGTCAAAAATAATTCACCG.